Listed below are T cell receptor beta chains from one sample, sequenced in a study of blood T cells in healthy people across ages. In TCRdb, the 5' RACE reads were re-called with MiXCR into one record per CDR3 protein. The top ten clones hold 9.4% of a sample with 760,000 or so distinct CDR3 sequences, just under 25% of them seen once. The sample was also reused in another study, on T cells of mothers and their children.

Input material: blood. The origin of the receptors is a boy aged 5-17 years in good health. Both conserved end residues are part of each CDR3.

TRBV20-1 | CSARWPSGSNEQYF
TRBV13 | CASSGQRRGDYEQYF
TRBV7-2 | CASSFLGPSYEQYF
TRBV5-1 | CASSLYGNSPLHF
TRBV6-2/TRBV6-3 | CASSYFGPNTGELFF
TRBV29-1 | CSVEYGRRPADTQYF
TRBV7-7 | CASSLEGGSPHNEQFF
TRBV4-1 | CASSQIPKTWNTGELFF
TRBV7-2 | CASSWTSGSADTQYF
TRBV28 | CASSLPHRWGYGYTF
TRBV4-1 | CASSYVAKSSYNEQFF
TRBV4-2 | CASSHGDRVPYEQYF
TRBV7-2 | CASSLGAYAYEQYF
TRBV29-1 | CSVRDRQVADTQYF
TRBV5-6 | CASTRWSYGYTF
TRBV5-1 | CASSLGHQGYYGYTF
TRBV9 | CASRGNSETQYF
TRBV7-6 | CASSHGRISGNTIYF
TRBV4-3 | CASSQGRRDFEKLFF
TRBV28 | CASEKETQYF
TRBV2 | CASEGDLYEQYF
TRBV20-1 | CSARDPSGGAGWNEQFF
TRBV12-3/TRBV12-4 | CASSPGLESHEQYF
TRBV11-1 | CASSFRSVSTEAFF
TRBV19 | CASMGVTEAFF
TRBV27 | CASRPMAGVGQLPQFF
TRBV12-3/TRBV12-4 | CASSEVGRINEKLFF
TRBV29-1 | CSVEEFDTREAFF
TRBV6-1 | CASSENSGPAAIQFF
TRBV20-1 | CSAIRSGDEQYF
TRBV6-5 | CASSSGLATSAQFF
TRBV9 | CASSSGGGRSYEQYF
TRBV20-1 | CSAGAAGTQYF
TRBV28 | CASSARAYSYEQYF
TRBV20-1 | CSARDREFGYEQYF
TRBV29-1 | CSVEGGDVIKQETQYF
TRBV7-6 | CASSLDPGVEQYF
TRBV29-1 | CSAVGGDGYTF
TRBV2 | CASKVDGAADTQYF
TRBV29-1 | CSVEDARDRAYEQYF
TRBV27 | CASGSLTGEGEQYF
TRBV12-3/TRBV12-4 | CANSGDFSGANVLTF
TRBV3-1 | CASSQDPLLAGEQYF
TRBV4-2 | CASSPSPAGADRDTQYF
TRBV7-3 | CASSEEGSGNTIYF
TRBV5-1 | CASSLQDTQYF
TRBV29-1 | CSVEGDSSYNEQFF
TRBV14 | CASSPRFAGNTGELFF
TRBV28 | CASSWRDITYNEQFF
TRBV9 | CASSVSWTQPQHF
TRBV5-6 | CASSFDNSGANVLTF
TRBV29-1 | CSVEARDHNEQFF
TRBV5-1 | CASSLVGGPQHF
TRBV6-2/TRBV6-3 | CASRSGRLAGEGEQYF
TRBV4-2 | CASSNGEVTDTQYF